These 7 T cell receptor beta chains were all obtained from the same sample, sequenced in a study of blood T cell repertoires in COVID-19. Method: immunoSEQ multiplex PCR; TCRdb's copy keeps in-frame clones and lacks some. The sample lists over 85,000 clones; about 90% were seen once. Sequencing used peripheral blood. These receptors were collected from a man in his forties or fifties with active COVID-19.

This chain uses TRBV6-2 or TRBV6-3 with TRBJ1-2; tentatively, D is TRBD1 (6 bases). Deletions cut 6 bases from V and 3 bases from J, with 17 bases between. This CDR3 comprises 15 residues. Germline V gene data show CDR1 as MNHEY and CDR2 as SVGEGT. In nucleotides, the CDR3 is TGTGCCAGCAGCTCCGGGACACTAACTTACTATGGCTACACCTTC. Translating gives CASSSGTLTYYGYTF.

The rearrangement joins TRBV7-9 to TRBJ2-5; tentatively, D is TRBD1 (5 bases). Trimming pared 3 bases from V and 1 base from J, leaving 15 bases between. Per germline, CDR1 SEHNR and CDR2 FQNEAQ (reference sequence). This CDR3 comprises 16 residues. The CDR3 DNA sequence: TGTGCCAGCAGCTTTTTCGGACAAGGGCTCCAAGAGACCCAGTACTTC. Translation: CASSFFGQGLQETQYF.

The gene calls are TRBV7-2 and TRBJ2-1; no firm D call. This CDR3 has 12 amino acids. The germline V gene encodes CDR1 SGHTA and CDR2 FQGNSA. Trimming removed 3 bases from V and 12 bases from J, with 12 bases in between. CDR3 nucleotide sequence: TGTGCCAGCAGCTTGAACCTCGGCGGGCAGTTCTTC. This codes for CASSLNLGGQFF.

CDR3 sequence reads: CASSLSRAGGGSYEQYF. CDR3 nucleotide sequence: TGTGCCAGCAGCTTATCCCGGGCGGGGGGTGGCTCCTACGAGCAGTACTTC. The J gene is TRBJ2-7, the V gene TRBV7-2; 8 bases are a match to TRBD2. From germline, CDR1 is SGHTA and CDR2 FQGNSA. The CDR3 runs to 17 residues. The V gene end was trimmed by 2 bases and the J gene end by 0 bases; junction bases not matched to a gene: 9.

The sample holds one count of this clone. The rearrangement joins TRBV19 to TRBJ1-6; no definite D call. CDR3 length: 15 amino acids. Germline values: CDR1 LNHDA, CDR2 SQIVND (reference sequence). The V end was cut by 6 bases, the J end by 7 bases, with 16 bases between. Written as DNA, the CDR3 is TGTGCCAGTAGCCCCTGGGAGATGACCAATTCACCCCTCCACTTT. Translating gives CASSPWEMTNSPLHF.

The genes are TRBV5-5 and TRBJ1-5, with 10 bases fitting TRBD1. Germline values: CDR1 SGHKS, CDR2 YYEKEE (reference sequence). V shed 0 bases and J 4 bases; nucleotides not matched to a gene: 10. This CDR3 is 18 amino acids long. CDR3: CASSLGLPGQGINQPQHF. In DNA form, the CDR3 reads TGTGCCAGCAGCTTGGGACTCCCGGGACAGGGGATTAATCAGCCCCAGCATTTT.

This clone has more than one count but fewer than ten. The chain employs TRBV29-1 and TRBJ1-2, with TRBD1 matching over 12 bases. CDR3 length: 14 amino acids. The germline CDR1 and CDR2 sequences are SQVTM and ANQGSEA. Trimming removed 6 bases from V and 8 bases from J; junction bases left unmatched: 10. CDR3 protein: CSVVTGTGGAGYTF. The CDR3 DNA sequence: TGCAGCGTAGTCACCGGGACAGGGGGCGCGGGCTACACCTTC.